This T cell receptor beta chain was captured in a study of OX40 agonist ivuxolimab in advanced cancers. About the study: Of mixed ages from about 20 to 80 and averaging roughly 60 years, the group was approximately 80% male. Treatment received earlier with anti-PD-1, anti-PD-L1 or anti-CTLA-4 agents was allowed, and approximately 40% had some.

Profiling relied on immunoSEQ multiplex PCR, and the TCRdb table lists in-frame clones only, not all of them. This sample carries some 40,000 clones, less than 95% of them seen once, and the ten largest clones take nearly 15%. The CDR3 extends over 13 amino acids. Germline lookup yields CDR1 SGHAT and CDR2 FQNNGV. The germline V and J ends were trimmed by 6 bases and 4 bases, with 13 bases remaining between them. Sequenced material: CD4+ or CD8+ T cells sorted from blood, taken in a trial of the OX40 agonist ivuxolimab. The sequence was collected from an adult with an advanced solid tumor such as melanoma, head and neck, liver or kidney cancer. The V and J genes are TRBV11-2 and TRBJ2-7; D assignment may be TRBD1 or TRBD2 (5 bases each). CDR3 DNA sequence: TGTGCCAGCAGGACCGGGACCTATTACGAGCAGTACTTC. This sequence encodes CASRTGTYYEQYF.